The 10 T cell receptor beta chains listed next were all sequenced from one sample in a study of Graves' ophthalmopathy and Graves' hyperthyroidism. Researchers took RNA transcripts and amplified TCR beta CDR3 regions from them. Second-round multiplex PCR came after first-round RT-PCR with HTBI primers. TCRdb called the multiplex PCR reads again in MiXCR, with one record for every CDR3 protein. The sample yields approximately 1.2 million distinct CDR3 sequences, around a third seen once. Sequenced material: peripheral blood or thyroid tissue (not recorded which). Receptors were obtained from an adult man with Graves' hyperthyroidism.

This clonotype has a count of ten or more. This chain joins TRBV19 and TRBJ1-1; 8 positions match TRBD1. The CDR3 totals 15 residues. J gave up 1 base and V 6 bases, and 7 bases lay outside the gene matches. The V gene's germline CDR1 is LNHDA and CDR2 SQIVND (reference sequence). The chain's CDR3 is CASRAQTGANTEAFF. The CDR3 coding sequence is TGTGCCAGTAGAGCTCAGACAGGGGCGAACACTGAAGCTTTCTTT.

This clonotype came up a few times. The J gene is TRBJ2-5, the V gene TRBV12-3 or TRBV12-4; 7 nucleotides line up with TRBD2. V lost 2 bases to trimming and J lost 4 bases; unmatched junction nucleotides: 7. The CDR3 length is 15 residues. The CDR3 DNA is TGTGCCAGCAGTTTATCGGGCAGGGAGGGAGAGACCCAGTACTTC. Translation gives CASSLSGREGETQYF.

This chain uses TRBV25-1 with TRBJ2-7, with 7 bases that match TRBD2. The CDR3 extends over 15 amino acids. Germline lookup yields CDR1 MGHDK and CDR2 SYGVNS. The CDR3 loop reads CARQTLGGSSHEQYF. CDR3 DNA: TGTGCTAGGCAAACACTGGGAGGGTCAAGCCACGAGCAGTACTTC.

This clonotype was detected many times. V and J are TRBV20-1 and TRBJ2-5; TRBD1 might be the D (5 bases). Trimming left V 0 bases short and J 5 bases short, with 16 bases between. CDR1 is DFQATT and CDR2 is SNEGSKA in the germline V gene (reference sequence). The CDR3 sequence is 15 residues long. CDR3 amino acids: CSARDRQRVWETQYF. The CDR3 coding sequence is TGCAGTGCTAGAGACCGACAGCGCGTGTGGGAGACCCAGTACTTC.

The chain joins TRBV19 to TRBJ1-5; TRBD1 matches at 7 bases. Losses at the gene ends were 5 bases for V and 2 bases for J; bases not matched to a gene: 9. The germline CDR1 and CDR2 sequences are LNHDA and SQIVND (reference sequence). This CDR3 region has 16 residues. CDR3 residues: CASSATGSFGNQPQHF. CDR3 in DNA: TGTGCCAGTAGTGCGACAGGGAGCTTTGGCAATCAGCCCCAGCATTTT. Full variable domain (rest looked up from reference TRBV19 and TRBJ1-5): DGGITQSPKYLFRKEGQNVTLSCEQNLNHDAMYWYRQDPGQGLRLIYYSQIVNDFQKGDIAEGYSVSREKKESFPLTVTSAQKNPTAFYLCASSATGSFGNQPQHFGDGTRLSIL.

The CDR3 DNA reads as TGTGCCAGCAGCTCAACAGCCGGGCCCAGGGAAGACTATGGCTACACCTTC. Translating it yields CASSSTAGPREDYGYTF. The V gene is TRBV7-7, the J gene TRBJ1-2; a weak D match, TRBD1 (5 bases). The CDR3 runs to 17 residues. Germline V lookup: CDR1 SSHAT, CDR2 FNYEAQ (reference sequence). V lost 4 bases and J 3 bases, leaving 21 bases between the germline ends.

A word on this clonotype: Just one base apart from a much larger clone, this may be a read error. Written as DNA, the CDR3 is TGTGCCAGCAGTTCCGGGACACTGCCGAGGGAAGCTCTCTTT. Translation gives CASSSGTLPREALF. The chain couples TRBV10-3 to TRBJ1-1; tentatively, D is TRBD1 (6 bases). CDR3 length equals 14 residues. The V gene's germline CDR1 is ENHRY and CDR2 SYGVKD.

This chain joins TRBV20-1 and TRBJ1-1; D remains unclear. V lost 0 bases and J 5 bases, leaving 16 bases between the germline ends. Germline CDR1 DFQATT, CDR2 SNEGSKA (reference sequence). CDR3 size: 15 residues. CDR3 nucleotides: TGCAGTGCTAGAGATGATGGTAGGAGAGGGACTGAAGCTTTCTTT. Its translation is CSARDDGRRGTEAFF.

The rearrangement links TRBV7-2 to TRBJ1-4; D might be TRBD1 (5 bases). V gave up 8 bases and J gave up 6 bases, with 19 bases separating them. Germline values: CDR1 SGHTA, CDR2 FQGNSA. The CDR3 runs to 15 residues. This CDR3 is CASCLKGPRDEKLFF. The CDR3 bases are TGTGCCAGCTGCCTTAAGGGACCTCGGGATGAAAAACTGTTTTTT. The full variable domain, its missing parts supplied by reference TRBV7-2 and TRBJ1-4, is GAGVSQSPSNKVTEKGKDVELRCDPISGHTALYWYRQSLGQGLEFLIYFQGNSAPDKSGLPSDRFSAERTGGSVSTLTIQRTQQEDSAVYLCASCLKGPRDEKLFFGSGTQLSVL.

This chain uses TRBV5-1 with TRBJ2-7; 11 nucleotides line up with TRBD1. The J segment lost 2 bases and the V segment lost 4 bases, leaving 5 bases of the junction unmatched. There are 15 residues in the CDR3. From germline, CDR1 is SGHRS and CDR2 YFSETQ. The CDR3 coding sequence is TGCGCCAGCAGCACCCCGGACAGGGGGCCCTACGAGCAGTACTTC. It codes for CASSTPDRGPYEQYF. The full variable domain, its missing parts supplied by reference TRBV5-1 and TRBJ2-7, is KAGVTQTPRYLIKTRGQQVTLSCSPISGHRSVSWYQQTPGQGLQFLFEYFSETQRNKGNFPGRFSGRQFSNSRSEMNVSTLELGDSALYLCASSTPDRGPYEQYFGPGTRLTVT.